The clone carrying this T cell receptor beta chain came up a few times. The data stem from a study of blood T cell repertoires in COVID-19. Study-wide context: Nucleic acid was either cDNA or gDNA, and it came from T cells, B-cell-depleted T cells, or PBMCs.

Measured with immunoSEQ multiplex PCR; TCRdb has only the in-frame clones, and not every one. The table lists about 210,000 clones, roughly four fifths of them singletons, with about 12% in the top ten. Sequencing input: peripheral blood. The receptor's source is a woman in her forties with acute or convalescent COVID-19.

CDR3 residues: CATSLDGGRDEQYF. The CDR3 DNA sequence: TGCGCCACCTCCTTAGACGGAGGTCGGGACGAGCAGTACTTC. The chain combines TRBV5-1 with TRBJ2-7, with D tentatively TRBD2 (5 bases). CDR3 size: 14 residues. V lost 9 bases and J lost 5, with 21 bases in between. Per the germline V gene, CDR1 is SGHRS and CDR2 is YFSETQ.